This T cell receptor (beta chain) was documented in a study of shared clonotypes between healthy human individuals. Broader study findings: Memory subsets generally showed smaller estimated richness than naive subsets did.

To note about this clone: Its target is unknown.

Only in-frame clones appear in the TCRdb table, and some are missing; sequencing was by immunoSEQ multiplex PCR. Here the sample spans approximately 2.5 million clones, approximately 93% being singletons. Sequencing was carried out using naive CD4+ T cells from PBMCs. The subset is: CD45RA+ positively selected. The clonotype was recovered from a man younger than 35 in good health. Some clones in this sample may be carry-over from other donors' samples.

The CDR3 region is CASSAGQGARGNTIYF. As DNA, the CDR3 is TGCGCCAGCAGCGCAGGACAGGGGGCTCGAGGAAACACCATATATTTT. The J gene is TRBJ1-3, the V gene TRBV5-1, with 11 bases that match TRBD1. V lost 4 bases to trimming and J lost 4 bases; unmatched junction nucleotides: 7. The germline V gene encodes CDR1 SGHRS and CDR2 YFSETQ. The CDR3 is made up of 16 amino acids.